This T cell receptor (beta chain) stems from a study of blood T cells in healthy people across ages. This clonotype was found a few times. Its antigen is still unknown. Study results and limitations: Long-lived donors carried more naive CD4+ cells and greater diversity than aged donors.

It was with a sample-barcoded 5' primer and a J-beta primer mix that a second PCR of roughly 6 to 11 cycles was run. MiXCR was run by TCRdb on the 5' RACE reads, yielding one entry per CDR3 protein. This table has over a million distinct CDR3 sequences, approximately 59% appearing once. The V and J ends lost 7 bases and 3 bases, in that order; junction bases with no gene match: 9. Looked up from germline, CDR1 is SQVTM and CDR2 is ANQGSEA. The CDR3 consists of 13 residues. This sequence originates from a man aged 18 to 30 in good health. V gene TRBV29-1 combines with J gene TRBJ2-7; 7 bases are shared with TRBD1. Sample: blood. For the CDR3, the DNA is TGCAGCGCAGGGGACAGTTCAATCTACGAGCAGTACTTC. It yields the protein CSAGDSSIYEQYF.